This T cell receptor (beta chain) originates from a study of T cell repertoires in cytomegalovirus infection. Study results and caveats: What dominated the ex vivo response were HLA-C-restricted CMV-specific TCR beta clonotypes.

This clonotype has a count of ten or more. Its antigen is as yet unknown. Germline V lookup: CDR1 MNHNY, CDR2 SVGAGI (reference sequence). This CDR3 has 14 amino acids. Between the trimmed V and J ends, which lost 2 bases and 2 bases, there was a span of 10 bases. TCRdb redid the calling of the reads with MiXCR, one entry per CDR3 protein. Here the sample spans around 740,000 distinct CDR3 sequences, 35% being singletons. Sequencing was done on a sample of PBMCs. The TCR comes from a human donor in good health (CMV status not recorded). Some clones in this sample may be carry-over from other donors' samples. The chain is built from TRBV6-6 and TRBJ2-7; D perhaps matches TRBD1 (5 bases). The CDR3 reads CASSYGQGPYEQYF. The CDR3 DNA is TGTGCCAGCAGTTACGGTCAGGGTCCCTACGAGCAGTACTTC.